These 27 T cell receptor beta chains were sequenced from one sample in a study of blood T cell repertoires in COVID-19 (TCRdb year 2020). Libraries were constructed by the immunoSEQ multiplex PCR assay. TCRdb retrieved this table from immuneACCESS and kept in-frame rearrangements only. Not all clones are present; in checked studies, unresolved V genes account for under half, and no reason is known for the remainder. In this sample the table shows about 190,000 clones, 65% to 80% of which occur a single time. The top ten clones comprise around an eighth of the sample. Sequenced: peripheral blood. The receptors derive from a man in his fifties or sixties who had recovered from COVID-19.

Here the CDR3 reads CASSQAAGTRTSGRVRQFF. CDR3 DNA: TGTGCCAGCAGCCAAGCGGCCGGGACAAGGACTAGCGGGAGGGTGAGGCAGTTCTTC. This chain links TRBV4-2 with TRBJ2-1, with 15 bases that match TRBD2. V trimming: 1 base; J trimming: 12 bases; junction bases outside the gene matches: 16. This CDR3 is 19 amino acids long. From germline, CDR1 is LGHNA and CDR2 YNFKEQ.

V and J are TRBV7-2 and TRBJ2-1, with 7 positions matching TRBD2. Losses at the gene ends were 3 bases for V and 4 bases for J; bases not matched to a gene: 6. This CDR3 has 15 residues. The germline V gene encodes CDR1 SGHTA and CDR2 FQGNSA. CDR3 loop: CASSLGAGTYNEQFF. In DNA form, the CDR3 reads TGTGCCAGCAGCTTGGGAGCGGGGACTTACAATGAGCAGTTCTTC.

This rearrangement joins TRBV13 to TRBJ2-1; 7 nucleotides match TRBD2. From germline, CDR1 is PRHDT and CDR2 FYEKMQ (reference sequence). The V and J ends lost 7 bases and 4 bases, in that order; junction bases with no gene match: 7. The CDR3 totals 14 residues. In DNA, the CDR3 is TGTGCCAGCACCGACAGCGGGATTTACAATGAGCAGTTCTTC. It is translated as CASTDSGIYNEQFF.

As regards this clone: The same CDR3 can be traced to other DNA sequences in this sample. The rearrangement links TRBV19 to TRBJ1-1; TRBD1 is a possible D gene (5 bases). Between the trimmed V and J ends, which lost 2 bases and 5 bases, there was a span of 6 bases. The germline gives CDR1 LNHDA, CDR2 SQIVND (reference sequence). The CDR3 has 12 residues. The chain's CDR3 is CASSIRGTEAFF. CDR3 nucleotides: TGTGCCAGTAGTATACGGGGGACTGAAGCTTTCTTT.

The chain recombines TRBV19 with TRBJ2-5; 16 nucleotides agree with TRBD2. CDR3 length: 19 amino acids. CDR1 is LNHDA and CDR2 is SQIVND in the germline V gene (reference sequence). With 5 bases clipped from V and 5 bases from J, the junction kept 14 bases outside the gene matches. The CDR3 spells CASSPPLGLAGGLRETQYF. CDR3 sequence (DNA): TGTGCCAGTAGTCCCCCCCTGGGACTAGCGGGAGGGCTGAGGGAGACCCAGTACTTC.

The chain carries TRBV6-5 and TRBJ1-5; no clear D. CDR1 and CDR2 (germline): MNHEY, SVGAGI. The V end lost 4 bases, the J end lost 2 bases, and 12 bases lay between the germline ends. The CDR3 has 15 amino acids. Written as DNA, the CDR3 is TGTGCCAGCAGTTTCGAGTACGCTGGCAATCAGCCCCAGCATTTT. Amino acid sequence: CASSFEYAGNQPQHF.

This clone has a single count. The chain recombines TRBV5-1 with TRBJ2-7; a possible D gene is TRBD1 (6 bases). The CDR3 totals 12 residues. Per germline, CDR1 SGHRS and CDR2 YFSETQ. Trimming took off 1 base at V and 9 bases at J, with 11 bases between the two ends. In DNA, the CDR3 is TGCGCCAGCAGCTTGCCGGACAGTGCGCAGTACTTC. Translation gives CASSLPDSAQYF. The full variable domain, rest sourced from reference TRBV5-1 and TRBJ2-7, is KAGVTQTPRYLIKTRGQQVTLSCSPISGHRSVSWYQQTPGQGLQFLFEYFSETQRNKGNFPGRFSGRQFSNSRSEMNVSTLELGDSALYLCASSLPDSAQYFGPGTRLTVT.

This clone was seen only once. This sequence joins TRBV24-1 and TRBJ1-5; D unresolved. The CDR3 runs to 14 residues. Per the germline V gene, CDR1 is KGHDR and CDR2 is SFDVKD. Trimming pared 6 bases from V and 0 bases from J, leaving 8 bases between. CDR3 nucleotides: TGTGCCACCAGTTCTCGCGCTAGCAATCAGCCCCAGCATTTT. Translation: CATSSRASNQPQHF.

The chain combines TRBV3-1 (or the pseudogene TRBV3-2) with TRBJ1-2; 7 bases are shared with TRBD1. Trimming cost V 5 bases and J 6 bases; bases outside gene matches: 9. The CDR3 consists of 14 residues. Germline V gives CDR1 LGHDT, CDR2 YNNKEL (reference sequence). The DNA of the CDR3 is TGTGCCAGCAGCAAGCCGACAGGGTTACATGGCTACACCTTC. As protein: CASSKPTGLHGYTF.

The V call is TRBV9, the J call TRBJ2-3, with D unclear. V was shortened by 0 bases and J by 0 bases, with 8 bases between the two germline ends. The CDR3 consists of 15 residues. CDR1 is SGDLS, CDR2 YYNGEE, per germline. Written as DNA, the CDR3 is TGTGCCAGCAGCGTAGCCAGCGTCAGCACAGATACGCAGTATTTT. It yields the protein CASSVASVSTDTQYF.

This chain connects TRBV28 to TRBJ2-5; 9 bases are a match to TRBD2. Unmatched junction bases numbered 6, after V lost 6 bases and J lost 1 base. Germline CDR1 reads MDHEN; CDR2 reads SYDVKM. The length of the CDR3 is 15 residues. CDR3: CASSWTSAGQETQYF. The CDR3 DNA follows: TGTGCCAGCAGCTGGACTAGCGCCGGCCAAGAGACCCAGTACTTC.

For the CDR3, the DNA is TGTGCCAGTAGCATCGCGGACCGGACTATTCGCCGAGCCCTCCACTTT. Amino acids: CASSIADRTIRRALHF. The V and J genes are TRBV19 and TRBJ1-6, with D unclear. Germline V gene data show CDR1 as LNHDA and CDR2 as SQIVND (reference sequence). There are 16 residues in the CDR3. V was pared by 6 bases and J by 14 bases, with 26 bases between. The full variable domain, completed using reference TRBV19 and TRBJ1-6, is DGGITQSPKYLFRKEGQNVTLSCEQNLNHDAMYWYRQDPGQGLRLIYYSQIVNDFQKGDIAEGYSVSREKKESFPLTVTSAQKNPTAFYLCASSIADRTIRRALHFGNGTRLTVT.

This clone was seen a handful of times. The chain couples TRBV7-2 to TRBJ2-5; D is perhaps TRBD1 (6 bases). The V end was cut by 4 bases, the J end by 0 bases, with 12 bases between. Looked up from germline, CDR1 is SGHTA and CDR2 is FQGNSA. CDR3 length: 15 amino acids. The CDR3 nucleotides are TGTGCCAGCAGCTGGGACCAGGGGTACCAAGAGACCCAGTACTTC. Translating gives CASSWDQGYQETQYF. The whole variable domain, filled in from reference TRBV7-2 and TRBJ2-5, reads GAGVSQSPSNKVTEKGKDVELRCDPISGHTALYWYRQSLGQGLEFLIYFQGNSAPDKSGLPSDRFSAERTGGSVSTLTIQRTQQEDSAVYLCASSWDQGYQETQYFGPGTRLLVL.

The V gene is TRBV19, the J gene TRBJ2-2, with TRBD2 identical over 12 bases. Germline lookup yields CDR1 LNHDA and CDR2 SQIVND (reference sequence). CDR3 length equals 14 residues. J was trimmed by 5 bases and V by 6 bases; bases with no gene match: 1. CDR3 loop: CASSGTSGTGELFF. CDR3 coding DNA: TGTGCCAGTAGCGGGACTAGCGGGACCGGGGAGCTGTTTTTT.

This clone has just one count. The chain uses TRBV7-9 and TRBJ2-5; TRBD2 might be the D (5 bases). V was cut by 5 bases and J by 5 bases, with 18 bases left in between. The CDR3 spans 15 residues. From germline, CDR1 is SEHNR and CDR2 FQNEAQ (reference sequence). CDR3 coding DNA: TGTGCCAGCAGCCCCACCGGGAAAGCGTCGGAGACCCAGTACTTC. It codes for CASSPTGKASETQYF.

The rearrangement joins TRBV5-4 to TRBJ1-2; 8 bases line up with TRBD1. With 0 bases clipped from V and 4 bases from J, the junction kept 5 bases outside the gene matches. This CDR3 comprises 15 residues. The germline gives CDR1 SGHNT, CDR2 YYREEE (reference sequence). CDR3 in DNA: TGTGCCAGCAGCTTGGGGACAGGGATGGGCTATGGCTACACCTTC. It codes for CASSLGTGMGYGYTF.

This chain joins TRBV3-1 (or the pseudogene TRBV3-2) and TRBJ1-6; 7 nucleotides align to TRBD1. Trimming cost V 3 bases and J 7 bases; bases outside gene matches: 9. CDR1 is LGHDT, CDR2 YNNKEL, per germline (reference sequence). This CDR3 is built from 16 residues. CDR3 in DNA: TGTGCCAGCAGCCAGCTGACAGGGAAAGACAATTCACCCCTCCACTTT. This translates into CASSQLTGKDNSPLHF.

This clone was counted between two and nine times. The chain employs TRBV7-8 and TRBJ1-5; TRBD1 might be the D (6 bases). The CDR3 sequence is 14 residues long. The germline V gene encodes CDR1 SGHVS and CDR2 FQNEAQ. V was pared by 3 bases and J by 5 bases, with 11 bases between. The CDR3 nucleotides read TGTGCCAGCAGCTTGGGGGGGCTCGATCAGCCCCAGCATTTT. Translating gives CASSLGGLDQPQHF.

The chain has TRBV3-1 (or the pseudogene TRBV3-2) and TRBJ1-1, with TRBD1 matching over 8 bases. The germline gives CDR1 LGHDT, CDR2 YNNKEL (reference sequence). V trimming: 1 base; J trimming: 8 bases; junction bases outside the gene matches: 3. The CDR3 covers 13 residues. CDR3 in amino acids: CASSQATGVEAFF. CDR3 nucleotide sequence: TGTGCCAGCAGCCAAGCGACAGGGGTCGAAGCTTTCTTT.

This clone was seen a single time. The gene calls are TRBV28 and TRBJ2-7; the match to TRBD1 covers 10 bases. V shed 7 bases and J 3 bases; nucleotides not matched to a gene: 9. The CDR3 loop spans 15 amino acids. The V gene's germline CDR1 is MDHEN and CDR2 SYDVKM. Written as DNA, the CDR3 is TGTGCCAGCAACGTACCGGGGGACAGGGGCTACGAGCAGTACTTC. It translates to CASNVPGDRGYEQYF.

J is TRBJ2-1 and V is TRBV23-1, with 12 bases fitting TRBD2. TRBV23-1 is placed among ORFs of uncertain function. The CDR3 spans 19 residues. Trimming cost V 3 bases and J 8 bases; bases outside gene matches: 17. CDR3 in DNA: TGCGCCAGCAGTCATAAAAATCGATTGACTAGCGGGAGATGGCATGAGCAGTTCTTC. It codes for CASSHKNRLTSGRWHEQFF.

The chain combines TRBV5-1 with TRBJ2-7; TRBD2 is a possible D gene (5 bases). The CDR3 has 16 amino acids. CDR1 and CDR2 from the germline V gene are SGHRS and YFSETQ. Trimming removed 2 bases from V and 3 bases from J, with 18 bases in between. The CDR3: CASSFGEGFSYYEQYF. The DNA of the CDR3 is TGCGCCAGCAGCTTCGGGGAAGGTTTCTCGTACTACGAGCAGTACTTC.

This chain uses TRBV12-3 or TRBV12-4 with TRBJ2-1; perhaps TRBD2 as D (6 bases). The CDR3 has 13 amino acids. Trimming removed 5 bases from V and 12 bases from J, with 17 bases in between. Here the CDR3 DNA reads TGTGCCAGCAGTGCTCGACTAGATTGGGGGCAGTTCTTC. Translated, it gives CASSARLDWGQFF.

V usage is TRBV4-1 and J usage is TRBJ1-4; tentatively, D is TRBD1 (5 bases). The CDR3 has 16 residues. CDR1 is MGHRA, CDR2 YSYEKL, per germline. The V gene lost 1 base and the J gene lost 4 bases, with 13 bases spanning the gap. In DNA, the CDR3 is TGCGCCAGCAGCCAAGTACTGTCAGGGCTTAATGAAAAACTGTTTTTT. Amino acid sequence: CASSQVLSGLNEKLFF.

The chain uses TRBV10-1 and TRBJ2-2; D not certain. The CDR3 is 14 residues long. Germline assignment: CDR1 WNHNN and CDR2 SYGVQD (reference sequence). V gave up 9 bases and J gave up 6 bases, with 17 bases separating them. The CDR3 loop reads CASRVGKSAGELFF. CDR3 coding DNA: TGCGCCAGTCGGGTAGGCAAATCCGCCGGGGAGCTGTTTTTT.

The chain uses TRBV10-3 and TRBJ2-7; 11 nucleotides agree with TRBD2. The CDR3 loop spans 16 amino acids. Germline loops: CDR1 ENHRY, CDR2 SYGVKD. After removal of 8 bases from V and 7 bases from J, the junction contained 16 bases not matched to a gene. CDR3 loop: CAISDVLAGGPGEQYF. CDR3 DNA: TGTGCCATCTCAGATGTATTAGCGGGAGGGCCGGGTGAGCAGTACTTC.

This chain uses TRBV10-3 with TRBJ2-2, with D perhaps matching TRBD1 (5 bases). Looked up from germline, CDR1 is ENHRY and CDR2 is SYGVKD. The CDR3 extends over 15 amino acids. Trimming took 5 bases from V and 4 from J, leaving 14 bases between them. The CDR3 reads CAISPPNRPTGELFF. DNA of the CDR3: TGTGCCATCAGTCCCCCGAACAGGCCCACCGGGGAGCTGTTTTTT.